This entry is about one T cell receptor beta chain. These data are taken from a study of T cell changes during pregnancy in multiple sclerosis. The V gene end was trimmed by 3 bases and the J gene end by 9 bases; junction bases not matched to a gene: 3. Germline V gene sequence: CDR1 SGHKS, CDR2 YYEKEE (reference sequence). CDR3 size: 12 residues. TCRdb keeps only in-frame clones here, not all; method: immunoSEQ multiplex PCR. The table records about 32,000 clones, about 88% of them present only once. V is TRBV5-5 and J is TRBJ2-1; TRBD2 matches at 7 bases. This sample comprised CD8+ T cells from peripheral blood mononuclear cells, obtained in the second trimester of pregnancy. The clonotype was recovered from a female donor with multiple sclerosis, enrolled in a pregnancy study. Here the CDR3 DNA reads TGTGCCAGCAGCTCAACTAGCGTTGAGCAGTTCTTC. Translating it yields CASSSTSVEQFF.